This entry lists 22 T cell receptor beta chains sequenced from one sample in a study of spatial heterogeneity in lung cancer (dated by TCRdb to 2018 to 2020). The library was made by 5' RACE. Data came from a NextSeq 500. Through fastp at Q25 and MiXCR, TCRdb rebuilt clones from the public reads, retaining in-frame beta chains. Rows with a matching CDR3 protein are joined into one entry that keeps the most common DNA and genes. This sample is represented by hundreds of distinct CDR3 sequences; about 49% of them were singletons. Roughly 14% of the sample is in the top ten clones. The time point label here, explained by the study, means: sample taken at primary tumor resection. TCR sequencing used whole RNA extracted from tumor and nontumor lung tissue, or from cryopreserved PBMC samples, without cell sorting. The sample in question was PBMCs, obtained at surgery. These receptors all stem from a male donor with early-stage non-small cell lung cancer.

On this clonotype itself: This beta chain is off target for a library built for alpha chains, so its abundance means little. The chain uses TRBV7-8 and TRBJ2-1; D remains ambiguous. Germline CDR1 and CDR2: SGHVS and FQNEAQ. V was trimmed by 0 bases and J by 4 bases, leaving 4 bases between them. The CDR3 has 13 residues. The CDR3 DNA reads as TGTGCCAGCAGCTTAGCGGAGTACAATGAGCAGTTCTTC. It is translated as CASSLAEYNEQFF.

This clonotype was counted only a few times. This beta chain lies outside the target of a library built for alpha chains; its clone size means little. V gene TRBV9 combines with J gene TRBJ2-3; D possibly uses TRBD1 or TRBD2 (6 bases each). Germline CDR1 is SGDLS and CDR2 is YYNGEE. CDR3 length: 15 residues. V dropped 0 bases and J dropped 1 base, with 9 bases sitting between them. CDR3 bases: TGTGCCAGCAGCGTAGGGAGGGGGGGCACAGATACGCAGTATTTT. Protein: CASSVGRGGTDTQYF.

This clonotype was counted a few times. Within a library made for alpha chains, this beta chain is off target, and its count is uninformative. The rearrangement joins TRBV4-2 to TRBJ2-1, with D possibly being TRBD1 (6 bases). Deletions cut 0 bases from V and 4 bases from J, with 10 bases between. The CDR3 has 15 amino acids. From germline, CDR1 is LGHNA and CDR2 YNFKEQ. CDR3 nucleotides: TGTGCCAGCAGCCAAGACCGACAGGTTTACAATGAGCAGTTCTTC. It yields the protein CASSQDRQVYNEQFF.

As regards this clonotype: A library prepared for alpha chains yielded this beta chain as an off-target read; its size is of little meaning. The chain combines TRBV27 with TRBJ2-7, with TRBD2 matching 7 bases. Germline-derived CDR1 and CDR2 are MNHEY and SMNVEV (reference sequence). J lost 6 bases, V lost 8 bases, and 10 bases had no gene match. CDR3 length: 13 residues. CDR3 DNA: TGTGCCAGCGGAGCCACGGTAGCGGGCGAGCAGTACTTC. As protein: CASGATVAGEQYF.

Concerning this clonotype itself: The library was designed around alpha chains, so this beta chain is a stray read whose abundance carries little weight. The gene calls are TRBV5-5 and TRBJ2-3; D is ambiguous. The germline V gene encodes CDR1 SGHKS and CDR2 YYEKEE (reference sequence). This CDR3 has 14 residues. Trimming removed 0 bases at V and 5 bases at J, with 10 bases between. The CDR3 DNA reads TGTGCCAGCAGCTTGGAGGGCTTGGGAGATACGCAGTATTTT. Translation: CASSLEGLGDTQYF.

A note on this clonotype: This beta chain slipped into a library made for alpha chains as a stray read, so its size is not meaningful. J is TRBJ1-2 and V is TRBV12-3 or TRBV12-4; D unclear. This CDR3 region has 14 residues. The V end lost 7 bases, the J end lost 5 bases, and 17 bases lay between the germline ends. CDR3: CASTDMASWYGYTF. The DNA for the CDR3 is TGTGCCAGCACGGATATGGCCAGCTGGTATGGCTACACCTTC.

Comment on this clonotype: A library made for alpha chains picked up this beta chain off target, so its size means little. CDR3 in amino acids: CASGSARSGTGELFF. DNA for the CDR3: TGTGCCAGCGGGTCGGCGCGCTCGGGCACCGGGGAGCTGTTTTTT. The genes are TRBV28 and TRBJ2-2; D is ambiguous. There are 15 residues in the CDR3. V lost 8 bases, J lost 4 bases, and 17 bases lay in between. Germline loops: CDR1 MDHEN, CDR2 SYDVKM.

To note about this clonotype: In a library made to pick up alpha chains, this beta chain is a stray read with a size that means little. The chain couples TRBV7-6 to TRBJ2-2; possibly TRBD1 for D (5 bases). Trimming pared 0 bases from V and 1 base from J, leaving 12 bases between. Germline V gives CDR1 SGHVS, CDR2 FNYEAQ. This CDR3 is built from 17 residues. The CDR3 sequence is CASSLARQTLNTGELFF. The CDR3, as DNA: TGTGCCAGCAGCTTAGCGCGACAGACTCTGAACACCGGGGAGCTGTTTTTT.

On this clonotype itself: Since it is a stray read in a library aimed at alpha chains, this beta chain has a size that is not meaningful. V usage is TRBV28 and J usage is TRBJ2-2, with D unresolved. The CDR3 runs to 16 residues. The germline V gene encodes CDR1 MDHEN and CDR2 SYDVKM. Trimming took 3 bases from V and 0 from J, leaving 11 bases between them. CDR3 amino acids: CASSFARAPNTGELFF. Here the CDR3 DNA reads TGTGCCAGCAGTTTCGCCCGGGCCCCGAACACCGGGGAGCTGTTTTTT.

Only a few counts were recorded for this clonotype. A library prepared for alpha chains yielded this beta chain as an off-target read; its size is of little meaning. The rearrangement links TRBV4-1 to TRBJ2-3, with 9 bases aligning to TRBD2. The CDR3 is 17 amino acids. Trimming at V came to 4 bases and at J to 1 base, leaving 9 bases not matched to a gene. Germline loops: CDR1 MGHRA, CDR2 YSYEKL. CDR3 sequence (DNA): TGCGCCAGCAGCCGAGGGGCTAGCGGGATGGGCACAGATACGCAGTATTTT. It codes for CASSRGASGMGTDTQYF.

As to this clonotype: This beta chain lies outside the target of a library built for alpha chains; its clone size means little. This chain connects TRBV3-1 to TRBJ2-7, with unresolved D. V gave up 0 bases and J gave up 0 bases, with 6 bases separating them. The CDR3 loop spans 14 amino acids. Germline values: CDR1 LGHDT, CDR2 YNNKEL (reference sequence). The CDR3 coding sequence is TGTGCCAGCAGCCAAGAGGGCAGCTCCTACGAGCAGTACTTC. Translated: CASSQEGSSYEQYF.

This clonotype appeared a few times. This beta chain turned up in a library designed for alpha chains; as an off-target read, its abundance says little. This chain links TRBV28 with TRBJ1-5; the match to TRBD1 covers 8 bases. Germline CDR1 is MDHEN and CDR2 is SYDVKM. The CDR3 extends over 14 amino acids. The V and J ends lost 8 bases and 4 bases, in that order; junction bases with no gene match: 7. The CDR3 DNA reads TGTGCCAGCCGATCCGGGACAGGTAATCAGCCCCAGCATTTT. This gives the protein CASRSGTGNQPQHF.

The table lists this clonotype with a few counts. As an off-target read in a library built for alpha chains, this beta chain has a frequency of little significance. The chain carries TRBV5-1 and TRBJ2-5; TRBD1 aligns across 10 bases. V dropped 4 bases and J dropped 3; count of bases not matched to a gene: 6. The CDR3 covers 15 residues. Per the germline V gene, CDR1 is SGHRS and CDR2 is YFSETQ. CDR3 loop: CASSEAGTGEETQYF. The CDR3 DNA reads TGCGCCAGCAGCGAGGCCGGGACAGGGGAAGAGACCCAGTACTTC. The full variable domain, completed using reference TRBV5-1 and TRBJ2-5, is KAGVTQTPRYLIKTRGQQVTLSCSPISGHRSVSWYQQTPGQGLQFLFEYFSETQRNKGNFPGRFSGRQFSNSRSEMNVSTLELGDSALYLCASSEAGTGEETQYFGPGTRLLVL.

A note on this clonotype: This beta chain lies outside the target of a library built for alpha chains; its clone size means little. The chain links TRBV5-1 to TRBJ2-5, with a possible D match to TRBD2 (5 bases). The CDR3 length is 13 residues. Trimming pared 0 bases from V and 5 bases from J, leaving 8 bases between. Germline V CDR1 and CDR2: SGHRS, YFSETQ. The CDR3 region is CASSLVLEETQYF. The CDR3 DNA follows: TGCGCCAGCAGCTTGGTACTAGAGGAGACCCAGTACTTC.

A remark on this clonotype: This beta chain slipped into a library made for alpha chains as a stray read, so its size is not meaningful. This sequence joins TRBV2 and TRBJ2-1, with TRBD2 identical over 11 bases. The CDR3 is 17 residues long. The germline CDR1 and CDR2 sequences are SNHLY and FYNNEI. With V trimmed by 5 bases and J by 7 bases, 13 bases remained unmatched. This CDR3 reads CASSHRLAGGFRNEQFF. The CDR3 DNA reads TGTGCCAGCAGTCACAGGCTAGCGGGAGGATTTAGGAATGAGCAGTTCTTC.

Regarding this clonotype: Since it is a stray read in a library aimed at alpha chains, this beta chain has a size that is not meaningful. The chain combines TRBV2 with TRBJ2-3; D uncertain. The V gene's germline CDR1 is SNHLY and CDR2 FYNNEI. The germline V and J ends were trimmed by 6 bases and 4 bases, with 8 bases remaining between them. This CDR3 has 12 amino acids. CDR3: CASRPIPDTQYF. Written as DNA, the CDR3 is TGTGCCAGCAGACCCATACCAGATACGCAGTATTTT.

In this sample, this clonotype turned up a few times. In a library made to pick up alpha chains, this beta chain is a stray read with a size that means little. The genes are TRBV10-3 and TRBJ2-3, with a weak D call TRBD2 (6 bases). The germline V gene encodes CDR1 ENHRY and CDR2 SYGVKD. The CDR3 sequence is 13 residues long. Trimming took 10 bases from V and 1 from J, leaving 12 bases between them. The CDR3 bases are TGTGCCACCTGGGACTCACGCACAGATACGCAGTATTTT. This encodes CATWDSRTDTQYF.

On this clonotype itself: As an off-target read in a library built for alpha chains, this beta chain has a frequency of little significance. The V gene is TRBV20-1, the J gene TRBJ2-3; D not certain. Trimming left V 1 base short and J 4 bases short, with 12 bases between. CDR1 DFQATT and CDR2 SNEGSKA come from the germline V gene (reference sequence). CDR3 length: 14 amino acids. The CDR3 reads CSARALRRPDTQYF. CDR3 DNA: TGCAGTGCTAGAGCATTACGCCGTCCAGATACGCAGTATTTT.

Worth noting for this clonotype: This beta chain appears as a stray read in a library generated for alpha chains; its size is not informative. The CDR3 loop is CASSPAGSYEQYF. The CDR3 region has the DNA TGTGCCAGCAGCCCAGCGGGCAGCTACGAGCAGTACTTC. The V call is TRBV7-2, the J call TRBJ2-7; maybe TRBD2 (6 bases). The germline V gene encodes CDR1 SGHTA and CDR2 FQGNSA. CDR3 size: 13 residues. V dropped 5 bases and J dropped 3 bases, with 11 bases sitting between them.

This clonotype was seen a few times. In a library made to pick up alpha chains, this beta chain is a stray read with a size that means little. V usage is TRBV6-2 or TRBV6-3 and J usage is TRBJ2-5; D gene unclear. V was pared by 5 bases and J by 5 bases, with 6 bases between. This CDR3 region has 11 residues. Germline CDR1 and CDR2: MNHEY and SVGEGT. CDR3 DNA: TGTGCCAGCAGTCATGGGGAGACCCAGTACTTC. Translated: CASSHGETQYF.

Comments on this clonotype: Within a library made for alpha chains, this beta chain is off target, and its count is uninformative. The chain links TRBV5-1 to TRBJ1-6; tentative D call: TRBD1 (5 bases). This CDR3 region has 13 residues. With 4 bases removed from V and 7 bases from J, the gap between germline ends came to 9 bases. The germline V gene has CDR1 SGHRS and CDR2 YFSETQ. CDR3 in amino acids: CASSLRVNSPLHF. The CDR3 DNA reads TGCGCCAGCAGCCTCAGGGTAAATTCACCCCTCCACTTT.

For this clonotype: This beta chain is an unintended read in a library built for alpha chains; its size means little. J is TRBJ2-3 and V is TRBV7-2; D possibly corresponds to TRBD2 (6 bases). CDR3 length: 14 amino acids. The V gene's germline CDR1 is SGHTA and CDR2 FQGNSA. The V end was cut by 5 bases, the J end by 6 bases, with 15 bases between. Here the CDR3 reads CASSAGTRGDTQYF. CDR3 nucleotide sequence: TGTGCCAGCAGCGCTGGAACCCGGGGGGATACGCAGTATTTT.